These 18 T cell receptor beta chains were all obtained from the same sample, sequenced in a study of blood T cells in healthy people across ages. Primers used in a second PCR of about 6 to 11 cycles were a sample-barcoded 5' primer and a J-beta primer mix. TCRdb independently ran MiXCR on the 5' RACE reads; one entry per CDR3 protein. The sample consists of about 580,000 distinct CDR3 sequences, under 55% of them appearing once. Sequenced input: blood. The receptors shown here come from a man of 80 years or more in good health.

This clonotype was seen many times. The CDR3 DNA is TGTGCCAGCAGCTTAAGGCCTAGCGGGAATGGCATTCAGTACTTC. Translated: CASSLRPSGNGIQYF. J is TRBJ2-4 and V is TRBV7-2; 9 bases match TRBD2. From germline, CDR1 is SGHTA and CDR2 FQGNSA. This CDR3 spans 15 amino acids. Trimming took 2 bases from V and 9 from J; bases not matched to a gene: 8.

The table lists this clonotype with a count of one. The V call is TRBV20-1, the J call TRBJ2-7; no firm D call. Deletions cut 2 bases from V and 7 bases from J, with 18 bases between. This CDR3 region has 14 residues. Germline V gene lookup returns CDR1 DFQATT and CDR2 SNEGSKA (reference sequence). CDR3 DNA: TGCAGTGCTAGATATGGCTTTACCTACGGGGAGCAGTACTTC. Translating it yields CSARYGFTYGEQYF.

This clonotype has only a few counts. The chain carries TRBV15 and TRBJ1-4, with D possibly being TRBD1 (6 bases). This CDR3 region has 15 residues. Looked up from germline, CDR1 is LNHNV and CDR2 is YYDKDF (reference sequence). The germline V and J ends were trimmed by 1 base and 6 bases, with 12 bases remaining between them. CDR3 bases: TGTGCCACCAGCAGAGTGGTCACAGGGTATGAAAAACTGTTTTTT. Amino acids: CATSRVVTGYEKLFF.

This clonotype was counted ten times or more. This chain uses TRBV6-5 with TRBJ1-2; 9 positions match TRBD1. The germline V gene encodes CDR1 MNHEY and CDR2 SVGAGI. Trimming at V came to 2 bases and at J to 7 bases, leaving 14 bases not matched to a gene. This CDR3 has 17 amino acids. The CDR3 coding sequence is TGTGCCAGCAGTTACGATAAGGACAGGGGCCGCGGAGGTGGCTACACCTTC. Its translation: CASSYDKDRGRGGGYTF.

This clonotype was seen a single time. The chain carries TRBV7-2 and TRBJ1-5; the D gene is possibly TRBD1 (5 bases). Trimming stripped 5 bases from V and 8 bases from J, with 19 bases between. This CDR3 contains 15 residues. Germline V gene data show CDR1 as SGHTA and CDR2 as FQGNSA. The DNA of the CDR3 is TGTGCCAGCAGCCGCGGGGCAGGTCGGGGCAAGCCCCAGCATTTT. Amino acids: CASSRGAGRGKPQHF.

This chain connects TRBV12-3 or TRBV12-4 to TRBJ2-1, with 15 bases identical to TRBD2. Trimming at V came to 10 bases and at J to 0 bases, leaving 10 bases not matched to a gene. The CDR3 length is 18 residues. In nucleotides, the CDR3 is TGTGCCATCCTACGGACTAGCGGGAGGGCCGGCTCCTACAATGAGCAGTTCTTC. Protein product: CAILRTSGRAGSYNEQFF.

A single count supports this clonotype. DNA for the CDR3: TGCAGTGCTACAGGGGTGGGAGACTTCAAAAACATTCAGTACTTC. Translating it yields CSATGVGDFKNIQYF. The gene calls are TRBV20-1 and TRBJ2-4, with a weak D call TRBD1 (6 bases). V was cut by 4 bases and J by 3 bases, with 16 bases left in between. The germline CDR1 and CDR2 sequences are DFQATT and SNEGSKA (reference sequence). The CDR3 covers 15 residues.

The V gene is TRBV20-1, the J gene TRBJ2-7, with unresolved D. The J call may be mistaken, given a closer DNA end match to TRBJ2-5. This CDR3 comprises 14 residues. Germline V gene data show CDR1 as DFQATT and CDR2 as SNEGSKA (reference sequence). The CDR3 reads CSASNARAQETQYF. In DNA, the CDR3 is TGCAGTGCCTCAAATGCTCGGGCACAAGAGACCCAGTACTTC.

This rearrangement joins TRBV5-1 to TRBJ2-5, with D perhaps matching TRBD2 (7 bases). Trimming shortened V by 6 bases and J by 5 bases, and 23 bases separated the two germline ends. Germline V gene data show CDR1 as SGHRS and CDR2 as YFSETQ. This CDR3 is built from 16 residues. The CDR3 loop reads CASTHDRGGQRETQYF. The CDR3, as DNA: TGCGCCAGCACCCACGATAGGGGGGGCCAACGGGAGACCCAGTACTTC.

This clonotype was detected many times. This chain joins TRBV6-5 and TRBJ2-1, with 7 bases lining up with TRBD2. Germline CDR1 MNHEY, CDR2 SVGAGI. V lost 6 bases and J lost 0; bases outside the gene matches: 5. CDR3 length: 15 residues. Here the CDR3 reads CASSLTSVSYNEQFF. For the CDR3, the DNA is TGTGCCAGCAGCCTTACTAGCGTCTCCTACAATGAGCAGTTCTTC.

To note about this clonotype: Being one base from a much bigger clone, this may be a read error. The chain employs TRBV9 and TRBJ2-7; 7 bases fit TRBD2. The CDR3 consists of 15 residues. Germline V gene lookup returns CDR1 SGDLS and CDR2 YYNGEE. The CDR3 coding sequence is TGTACCAGCAGCGAGGGTCCTAGCGGCTCCTACGAGCAGTACTTC. It specifies CTSSEGPSGSYEQYF. The variable domain in full, with the rest retrieved from reference TRBV9 and TRBJ2-7, is DSGVTQTPKHLITATGQRVTLRCSPRSGDLSVYWYQQSLDQGLQFLIQYYNGEERAKGNILERFSAQQFPDLHSELNLSSLELGDSALYFCTSSEGPSGSYEQYFGPGTRLTVT.

This clonotype has only a few counts. The chain carries TRBV20-1 and TRBJ2-5, with 11 positions matching TRBD2. V trimming: 3 bases; J trimming: 5 bases; junction bases outside the gene matches: 14. The CDR3 has 17 amino acids. CDR1 is DFQATT, CDR2 SNEGSKA, per germline (reference sequence). This CDR3 reads CSASQGDLAGGLETQYF. As DNA, the CDR3 is TGCAGTGCTAGCCAGGGGGACCTAGCGGGGGGTTTGGAGACCCAGTACTTC.

The chain joins TRBV6-5 to TRBJ2-1; TRBD2 matches 7 bases. CDR1 is MNHEY, CDR2 SVGAGI, per germline. This CDR3 region has 17 residues. V lost 3 bases, J lost 0 bases, and 8 bases stayed unmatched. The CDR3 region is CASSYMVGGTSYNEQFF. The CDR3 DNA reads TGTGCCAGCAGTTATATGGTCGGGGGGACCTCCTACAATGAGCAGTTCTTC.

This clonotype appeared a single time. The V gene is TRBV6-2 or TRBV6-3, the J gene TRBJ2-5; TRBD1 or TRBD2 may be the D gene (5 bases each). Trimming cost V 8 bases and J 3 bases, with 28 bases left between them. The CDR3 totals 18 residues. Germline CDR1 reads MNHEY; CDR2 reads SVGEGT. DNA for the CDR3: TGTGCCAGCGGCAAAATCCCGGTCGGGGTGCCAGGGAAAGAGACCCAGTACTTC. It translates to CASGKIPVGVPGKETQYF.

V usage is TRBV7-2 and J usage is TRBJ2-1; TRBD1 is a possible D gene (6 bases). The CDR3 totals 15 residues. Germline loops: CDR1 SGHTA, CDR2 FQGNSA. V was clipped by 1 base and J by 10 bases, with 17 bases between them. The chain's CDR3 is CASSLDGQSPYEQFF. CDR3 coding DNA: TGTGCCAGCAGCTTAGACGGACAGTCTCCCTACGAGCAGTTCTTC.

This clonotype was recorded a few times. The V and J genes are TRBV5-5 and TRBJ1-5; D remains unclear. The CDR3 covers 14 residues. CDR1 SGHKS and CDR2 YYEKEE come from the germline V gene (reference sequence). Between the trimmed V and J ends, which lost 0 bases and 4 bases, there was a span of 8 bases. Here the CDR3 DNA reads TGTGCCAGCAGCTTGGACAGCTTTAATCAGCCCCAGCATTTT. Its protein is CASSLDSFNQPQHF. Full variable domain (rest looked up from reference TRBV5-5 and TRBJ1-5): DAGVTQSPTHLIKTRGQQVTLRCSPISGHKSVSWYQQVLGQGPQFIFQYYEKEERGRGNFPDRFSARQFPNYSSELNVNALLLGDSALYLCASSLDSFNQPQHFGDGTRLSIL.

The V gene is TRBV18, the J gene TRBJ2-3; 7 bases fit TRBD2. The CDR3 is 16 amino acids. CDR1 is KGHSH, CDR2 LQKENI, per germline. V trimming: 1 base; J trimming: 5 bases; junction bases outside the gene matches: 9. CDR3 nucleotides: TGTGCCAGCTCACCACGATTGACGGGAGGACGAGATACGCAGTATTTT. Translated: CASSPRLTGGRDTQYF.

This clonotype appeared many times. V gene TRBV6-6 combines with J gene TRBJ1-4; the D is unclear. Germline V CDR1 and CDR2: MNHNY, SVGAGI (reference sequence). CDR3 length: 16 amino acids. Trimming took 0 bases from V and 0 from J, leaving 8 bases between them. The CDR3 DNA reads TGTGCCAGCAGTTACTCGATTGAGTCAACTAATGAAAAACTGTTTTTT. Protein: CASSYSIESTNEKLFF.